A selection of T cell receptor beta chains follows, all from one sample in a study of cytomegalovirus exposure and HLA in healthy donors. Method: immunoSEQ multiplex PCR; TCRdb's copy keeps in-frame clones and lacks some. This sample has about 140,000 clones; 88% occur once, and the top ten carry approximately 8.5%. The source material was PBMCs. These receptors originate from a young woman in good health and CMV-seropositive. The CDR3 runs from the conserved cysteine through the conserved F or W. Each record gives: J gene, V gene, D gene, clone size, CDR3 DNA, CDR3 protein. D genes are given only for firm matches. Clone size is not always given. Where it is, it says once, few, many or a class for expanded clones.

TRBJ2-3,TRBV9,.,.,TGTGCCAGCAGCGGAGAGTCGGGGGTGAGGGTAACGCAGTATTTT,CASSGESGVRVTQYF
TRBJ2-1,TRBV30,TRBD2,.,TGTGCCTGGAGCCGCGGGACTAGCGCCGGTAATGAGCAGTTCTTC,CAWSRGTSAGNEQFF
TRBJ2-7,TRBV27,TRBD2,.,TGTGCCAGCAGCCGCTCTAGCGGAGGCTCTGTTTCCTACGAGCAGTACTTC,CASSRSSGGSVSYEQYF
TRBJ2-7,TRBV4-1,TRBD2,.,TGCGCCAGCAGCCATCCGGGACTAGCGGGGGGGCCATACTCCTACGAGCAGTACTTC,CASSHPGLAGGPYSYEQYF
TRBJ2-5,TRBV5-6,.,.,TGTGCCAGCAGTCCTGACCTAGGCGGGACCCAGTACTTC,CASSPDLGGTQYF
TRBJ1-1,TRBV28,.,.,TGTGCCAGCAGTTTACTGGGGAAGGGGGCTTTCTTT,CASSLLGKGAFF
TRBJ2-5,TRBV5-1,TRBD2,.,TGCGCCAGCAGCCCGGGACTAGCGGGGGAGACCCAGTACTTC,CASSPGLAGETQYF
TRBJ1-1,TRBV10-3,.,.,TGTGCCATCAGTGAGCGGTCGGGAAACACTGAAGCTTTCTTT,CAISERSGNTEAFF
TRBJ1-3,TRBV29-1,.,.,TGCAGCGCCCAAGGTCTGGGGGCCTTTGGAAACACCATATATTTT,CSAQGLGAFGNTIYF
TRBJ1-6,TRBV28,.,.,TGTGCCAGCAGTCTCCGGGACTGGTATAATTCACCCCTCCACTTT,CASSLRDWYNSPLHF
TRBJ2-3,TRBV10-3,TRBD1,.,TGTGCCTGTACAGGGGCAGGTGGCACAGATACGCAGTATTTT,CACTGAGGTDTQYF
TRBJ1-1,TRBV25-1,.,.,TGTGCCAGCAGCAGACAGATGAACACTGAAGCTTTCTTT,CASSRQMNTEAFF
TRBJ1-2,TRBV25-1,.,.,TGTGCCAGCAGTGAGCATGGACGGGAGTATGGCTACACCTTC,CASSEHGREYGYTF
TRBJ1-2,TRBV28,TRBD1,.,TGTGCCAGCAGATCAATCAGGGACAGAGCTAACTATGGCTACACCTTC,CASRSIRDRANYGYTF
TRBJ2-7,TRBV6-1,TRBD1,.,TGTGCCAGCAGTGTAGGACAGGGGAGCTACGAGCAGTACTTC,CASSVGQGSYEQYF
TRBJ2-5,TRBV7-9,TRBD2,.,TGTGCCAGCAGCTTAAGTCTAGCGGGAGGGTACCAAGAGACCCAGTACTTC,CASSLSLAGGYQETQYF
TRBJ1-4,TRBV11-3,TRBD1,.,TGTGCCAGCAGCTTTTTTGACAGGGGGCTTGGGAATGAAAAACTGTTTTTT,CASSFFDRGLGNEKLFF
TRBJ2-5,TRBV5-1,.,.,TGCGCCAGCAGCCCGGAGATAGGGACCCAGTACTTC,CASSPEIGTQYF
TRBJ2-5,TRBV6-1,TRBD1,.,TGTGCCAGCAGTGCCGGGACAGGGTGGGCCGGCGAAGAGACCCAGTACTTC,CASSAGTGWAGEETQYF
TRBJ1-4,TRBV19,TRBD1,.,TGTGCCAGTAGTCGTCCCGGGACAGGGAGCGAAAAACTGTTTTTT,CASSRPGTGSEKLFF
TRBJ2-5,TRBV28,.,.,TGTGCCAGCAGTTTACCCTTAGAGACCCAGTACTTC,CASSLPLETQYF
TRBJ2-6,TRBV5-6,TRBD1,.,TGTGCCAGCAGCTGGGGACAGGGCCTAAGCTCTGGGGCCAACGTCCTGACTTTC,CASSWGQGLSSGANVLTF
TRBJ1-1,TRBV28,.,.,TGTGCCAGCAGCCAATCCCCGGGGGTTGAAGCTTTCTTT,CASSQSPGVEAFF
TRBJ2-2,TRBV18,.,.,TGTGCCAGCTCACCAGGAGCAGGGATCAACACCGGGGAGCTGTTTTTT,CASSPGAGINTGELFF
TRBJ2-7,TRBV4-2,TRBD2,.,TGTGCCAGCAGCCATCGACTAGCGGGGGATAGTCCTTACGAGCAGTACTTC,CASSHRLAGDSPYEQYF
TRBJ1-2,TRBV29-1,.,.,TGCAGCGTTGGGCTCAGGGGAGACTATGGCTACACCTTC,CSVGLRGDYGYTF
TRBJ1-5,TRBV27,.,.,TGTGCCAGCAGTTTACAAGTGATGAGGCCCCAGCATTTT,CASSLQVMRPQHF
TRBJ2-7,TRBV5-4,.,.,TGTGCCAGCAGCTTGGACTTGATGGCCTACGAGCAGTACTTC,CASSLDLMAYEQYF
TRBJ1-2,TRBV10-3,TRBD1,.,TGTGCCATCAGCCATGACAGGGAAAATGGCTACACCTTC,CAISHDRENGYTF
TRBJ2-7,TRBV10-3,TRBD2,.,TGTGCCATCAGTAAATCTAGCGGGGGGGCGACCTACGAGCAGTACTTC,CAISKSSGGATYEQYF
TRBJ2-7,TRBV2,TRBD2,once,TGTGCCAACAAGCAGGGACTAGCGGGAACCTACGAGCAGTACTTC,CANKQGLAGTYEQYF
TRBJ2-5,TRBV5-1,TRBD1,.,TGCGCCAGCAGCTTGGGACAGGGACAAGAGACCCAGTACTTC,CASSLGQGQETQYF
TRBJ2-1,TRBV9,TRBD1,.,TGTGCCAGCAGCATTACAGGGGAAAATGAGCAGTTCTTC,CASSITGENEQFF
TRBJ1-1,TRBV28,.,.,TGTGCCAGCATTGGACACTTGAACACTGAAGCTTTCTTT,CASIGHLNTEAFF
TRBJ1-4,TRBV29-1,TRBD1,once,TGCAGCGTGGGGGACAGGGGAAACGGAAAACTGTTTTTT,CSVGDRGNGKLFF
TRBJ2-7,TRBV2,.,.,TGTGCCAGCACTAGCGTACTCTACGAGCAGTACTTC,CASTSVLYEQYF
TRBJ1-6,TRBV5-5,.,.,TGTGCCAGCAGCTTTCGGGGGGCCTCACCCCTCCACTTT,CASSFRGASPLHF
TRBJ1-5,TRBV9,TRBD1,.,TGTGCCAGCGACGCAGGGGGCAGTTCGCCCCAGCATTTT,CASDAGGSSPQHF
TRBJ1-5,TRBV28,TRBD1,.,TGTGCCAGCCGTACGGGGGCAGGGGGAGGCAATCAGCCCCAGCATTTT,CASRTGAGGGNQPQHF
TRBJ1-4,TRBV9,TRBD1,few,TGTGCCAGCAGCGCAACAGGGGGTATAGGGGAAAAACTGTTTTTT,CASSATGGIGEKLFF
TRBJ1-4,TRBV7-2,.,.,TGTGCCAGCAGCTTAACCCGGTTCGGGGTTGAAAAACTGTTTTTT,CASSLTRFGVEKLFF
TRBJ2-4,TRBV27,.,.,TGTGCCAGCAGTTTATGGGGCGGGGTCTTGGGAAACATTCAGTACTTC,CASSLWGGVLGNIQYF